This T cell receptor beta chain originates from a study of blood T cell repertoires in COVID-19. Using immunoSEQ multiplex PCR, the repertoire was profiled, and TCRdb retains in-frame clones only, with some absent. The sample carries around 62,000 clones, about 88% recorded once. Per germline, CDR1 MNHEY and CDR2 SMNVEV (reference sequence). This CDR3 region has 16 residues. The germline V and J ends were trimmed by 0 bases and 4 bases, with 15 bases remaining between them. The sequencing input was peripheral blood. The chain couples TRBV27 to TRBJ1-2; tentatively, D is TRBD1 (5 bases). The sequence derives from a woman in her sixties or seventies with COVID-19, enrolled during active disease. The CDR3 DNA reads TGTGCCAGCAGTTTATCGTGGGGGGAAAGGGGCTATGGCTACACCTTC. This encodes CASSLSWGERGYGYTF.